A single sample is the source of the 11 T cell receptor beta chains below, sequenced in a study of blood T cell repertoires in COVID-19. Profiled with immunoSEQ multiplex PCR; TCRdb holds only in-frame clones, not every one. Among roughly 84,000 clones listed, approximately 78% were seen once. Sequencing was performed on peripheral blood. These receptors all stem from an elderly woman with acute or convalescent COVID-19.

This chain connects TRBV6-6 to TRBJ1-2; 9 nucleotides match TRBD1. This CDR3 comprises 13 residues. Germline V gene sequence: CDR1 MNHNY, CDR2 SVGAGI (reference sequence). V lost 9 bases and J lost 8; bases outside the gene matches: 10. The CDR3 sequence is CASRTTGGGGYTF. The CDR3, as DNA: TGTGCCAGTCGAACGACAGGGGGAGGCGGCTACACCTTC.

The chain has TRBV5-3 and TRBJ2-7; 10 nucleotides line up with TRBD2. TRBV5-3 is filed as an ORF, its function uncertain. There are 15 residues in the CDR3. The junction had 9 bases not matched to a gene; V was cut back by 3 bases and J by 6 bases. The CDR3 is CARSSETSGVVEQYF. CDR3 nucleotides: TGTGCCAGAAGCTCCGAAACTAGCGGGGTTGTCGAGCAGTACTTC.

V gene TRBV6-5 combines with J gene TRBJ1-5, with D possibly TRBD1 on 6 matching bases. Germline loops: CDR1 MNHEY, CDR2 SVGAGI. The CDR3 runs to 14 residues. The ends were cut back, 7 bases at V and 4 bases at J, with 14 bases in the middle. The CDR3 protein is CASTGGPRNQPQHF. As DNA, the CDR3 is TGTGCCAGCACTGGGGGCCCGCGTAATCAGCCCCAGCATTTT.

This rearrangement joins TRBV2 to TRBJ2-1; 7 bases align to TRBD1. The V gene's germline CDR1 is SNHLY and CDR2 FYNNEI. The CDR3 runs to 15 residues. After removal of 6 bases from V and 4 bases from J, the junction contained 9 bases not matched to a gene. CDR3 coding DNA: TGTGCCAGCAGCATGACAGGGCTCGGGTACAATGAGCAGTTCTTC. This encodes CASSMTGLGYNEQFF.

The genes are TRBV13 and TRBJ2-7; no clear D. The germline gives CDR1 PRHDT, CDR2 FYEKMQ (reference sequence). The ends were cut back, 2 bases at V and 10 bases at J, with 15 bases in the middle. The CDR3 sequence is 13 residues long. The CDR3 region is CASSLTADLDQYF. CDR3 bases: TGTGCCAGCAGCTTAACGGCCGACTTAGATCAGTACTTC.

This clone was counted between two and nine times. The V gene is TRBV7-9, the J gene TRBJ2-1; 10 bases are a match to TRBD1. After removal of 6 bases from V and 4 bases from J, the junction contained 6 bases not matched to a gene. Germline loops: CDR1 SEHNR, CDR2 FQNEAQ (reference sequence). This CDR3 has 15 residues. The CDR3 DNA is TGTGCCAGCAGATCCGGGACAGGGGTATACAATGAGCAGTTCTTC. Amino acids: CASRSGTGVYNEQFF.

This CDR3 is CASSSNRDRPEAFF. The CDR3 DNA reads TGTGCCAGCAGCTCGAACCGGGACAGGCCGGAAGCTTTCTTT. The rearrangement joins TRBV5-4 to TRBJ1-1, with TRBD1 identical over 8 bases. The germline CDR1 and CDR2 sequences are SGHNT and YYREEE (reference sequence). V gave up 3 bases and J gave up 8 bases; unmatched junction bases: 9. CDR3 size: 14 residues. The whole variable domain, filled in from reference TRBV5-4 and TRBJ1-1, reads ETGVTQSPTHLIKTRGQQVTLRCSSQSGHNTVSWYQQALGQGPQFIFQYYREEENGRGNFPPRFSGLQFPNYSSELNVNALELDDSALYLCASSSNRDRPEAFFGQGTRLTVV.

The rearrangement joins TRBV27 to TRBJ1-5; weak D call: TRBD1 (6 bases). CDR3 length: 22 residues. V lost 6 bases and J 0 bases, leaving 33 bases between the germline ends. CDR1 and CDR2 from the germline V gene are MNHEY and SMNVEV (reference sequence). In nucleotides, the CDR3 is TGTGCCAGCAGCTCTACTAGGATTAGGGGGACCCAACTACCCTATAGCAATCAGCCCCAGCATTTT. This translates into CASSSTRIRGTQLPYSNQPQHF.

This chain uses TRBV5-6 with TRBJ2-5; 8 nucleotides line up with TRBD1. CDR3 length equals 17 residues. The V and J ends lost 2 bases and 4 bases, in that order; junction bases with no gene match: 13. Germline V gene lookup returns CDR1 SGHDT and CDR2 YYEEEE. CDR3 DNA: TGTGCCAGCAGCTTCCCTCCCGGGACAGGTCAAACAGAGACCCAGTACTTC. It encodes CASSFPPGTGQTETQYF.

V and J are TRBV28 and TRBJ2-2; maybe TRBD1 (6 bases). The germline V gene has CDR1 MDHEN and CDR2 SYDVKM. The V and J ends lost 5 bases and 4 bases respectively, with 11 bases between them. The CDR3 covers 14 residues. The CDR3 DNA is TGTGCCAGCAGTCTAGGCAGGGGCACCGGGGAGCTGTTTTTT. Its protein is CASSLGRGTGELFF.

The CDR3 spells CASSIQGSYNSPLHF. DNA of the CDR3: TGTGCCAGTAGTATACAGGGCTCCTATAATTCACCCCTCCACTTT. This chain uses TRBV19 with TRBJ1-6; TRBD1 might be the D (5 bases). V lost 2 bases and J lost 0, with 5 bases in between. CDR3 size: 15 residues. Germline CDR1 and CDR2: LNHDA and SQIVND (reference sequence). Full variable domain (missing parts from reference TRBV19 and TRBJ1-6): DGGITQSPKYLFRKEGQNVTLSCEQNLNHDAMYWYRQDPGQGLRLIYYSQIVNDFQKGDIAEGYSVSREKKESFPLTVTSAQKNPTAFYLCASSIQGSYNSPLHFGNGTRLTVT.